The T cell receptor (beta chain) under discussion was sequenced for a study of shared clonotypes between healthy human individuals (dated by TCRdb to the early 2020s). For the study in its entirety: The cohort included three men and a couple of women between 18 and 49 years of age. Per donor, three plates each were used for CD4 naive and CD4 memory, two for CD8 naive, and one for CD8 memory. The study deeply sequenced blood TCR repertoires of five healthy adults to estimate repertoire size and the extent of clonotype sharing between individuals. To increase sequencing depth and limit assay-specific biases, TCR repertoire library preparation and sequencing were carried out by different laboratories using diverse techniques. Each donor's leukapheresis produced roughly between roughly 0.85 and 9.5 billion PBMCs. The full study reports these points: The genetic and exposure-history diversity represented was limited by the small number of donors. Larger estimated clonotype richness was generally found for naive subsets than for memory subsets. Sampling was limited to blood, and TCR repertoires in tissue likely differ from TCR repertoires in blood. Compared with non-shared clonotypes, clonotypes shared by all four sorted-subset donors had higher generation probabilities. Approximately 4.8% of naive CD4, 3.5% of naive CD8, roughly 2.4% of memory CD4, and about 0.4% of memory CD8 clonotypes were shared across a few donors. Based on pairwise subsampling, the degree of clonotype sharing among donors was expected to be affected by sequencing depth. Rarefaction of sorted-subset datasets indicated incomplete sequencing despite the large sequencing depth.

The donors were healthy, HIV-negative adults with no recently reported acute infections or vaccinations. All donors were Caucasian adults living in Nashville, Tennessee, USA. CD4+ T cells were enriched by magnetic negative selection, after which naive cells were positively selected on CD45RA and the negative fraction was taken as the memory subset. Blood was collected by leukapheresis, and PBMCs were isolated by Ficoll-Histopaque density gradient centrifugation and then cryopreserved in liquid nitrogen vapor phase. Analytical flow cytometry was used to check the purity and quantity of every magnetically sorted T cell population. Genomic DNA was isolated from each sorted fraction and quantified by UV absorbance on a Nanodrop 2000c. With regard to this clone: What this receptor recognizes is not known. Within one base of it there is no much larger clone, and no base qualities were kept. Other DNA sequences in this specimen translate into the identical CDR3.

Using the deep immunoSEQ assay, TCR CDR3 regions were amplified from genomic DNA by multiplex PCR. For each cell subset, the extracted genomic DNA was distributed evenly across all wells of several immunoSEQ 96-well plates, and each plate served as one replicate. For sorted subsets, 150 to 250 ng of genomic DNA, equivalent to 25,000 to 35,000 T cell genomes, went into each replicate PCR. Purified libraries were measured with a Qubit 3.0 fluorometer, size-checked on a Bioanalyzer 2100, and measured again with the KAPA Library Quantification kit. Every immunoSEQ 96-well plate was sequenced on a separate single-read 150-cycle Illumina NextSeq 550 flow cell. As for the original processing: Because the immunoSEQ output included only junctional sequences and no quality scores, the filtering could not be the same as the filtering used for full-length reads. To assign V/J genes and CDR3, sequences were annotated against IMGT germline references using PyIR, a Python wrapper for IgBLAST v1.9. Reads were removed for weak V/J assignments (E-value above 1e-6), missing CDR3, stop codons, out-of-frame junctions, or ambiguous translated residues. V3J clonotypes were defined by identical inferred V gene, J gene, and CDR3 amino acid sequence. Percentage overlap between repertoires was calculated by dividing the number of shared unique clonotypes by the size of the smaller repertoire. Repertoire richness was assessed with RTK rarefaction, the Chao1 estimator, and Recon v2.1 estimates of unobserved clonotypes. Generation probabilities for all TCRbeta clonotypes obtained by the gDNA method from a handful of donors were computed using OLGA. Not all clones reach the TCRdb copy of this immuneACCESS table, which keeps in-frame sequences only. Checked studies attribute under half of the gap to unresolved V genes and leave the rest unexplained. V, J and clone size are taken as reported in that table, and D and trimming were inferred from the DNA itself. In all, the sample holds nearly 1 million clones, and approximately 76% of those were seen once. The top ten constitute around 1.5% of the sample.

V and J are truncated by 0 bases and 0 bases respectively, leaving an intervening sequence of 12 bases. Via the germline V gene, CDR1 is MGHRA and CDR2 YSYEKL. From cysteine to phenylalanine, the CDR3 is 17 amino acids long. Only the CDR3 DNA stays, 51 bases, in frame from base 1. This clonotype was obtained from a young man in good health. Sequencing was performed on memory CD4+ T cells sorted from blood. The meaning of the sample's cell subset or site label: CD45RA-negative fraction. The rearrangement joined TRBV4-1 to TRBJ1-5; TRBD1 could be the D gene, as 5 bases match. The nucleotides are TGCGCCAGCAGCCAAGATAGGACACCATATAGCAATCAGCCCCAGCATTTT. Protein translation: CASSQDRTPYSNQPQHF.